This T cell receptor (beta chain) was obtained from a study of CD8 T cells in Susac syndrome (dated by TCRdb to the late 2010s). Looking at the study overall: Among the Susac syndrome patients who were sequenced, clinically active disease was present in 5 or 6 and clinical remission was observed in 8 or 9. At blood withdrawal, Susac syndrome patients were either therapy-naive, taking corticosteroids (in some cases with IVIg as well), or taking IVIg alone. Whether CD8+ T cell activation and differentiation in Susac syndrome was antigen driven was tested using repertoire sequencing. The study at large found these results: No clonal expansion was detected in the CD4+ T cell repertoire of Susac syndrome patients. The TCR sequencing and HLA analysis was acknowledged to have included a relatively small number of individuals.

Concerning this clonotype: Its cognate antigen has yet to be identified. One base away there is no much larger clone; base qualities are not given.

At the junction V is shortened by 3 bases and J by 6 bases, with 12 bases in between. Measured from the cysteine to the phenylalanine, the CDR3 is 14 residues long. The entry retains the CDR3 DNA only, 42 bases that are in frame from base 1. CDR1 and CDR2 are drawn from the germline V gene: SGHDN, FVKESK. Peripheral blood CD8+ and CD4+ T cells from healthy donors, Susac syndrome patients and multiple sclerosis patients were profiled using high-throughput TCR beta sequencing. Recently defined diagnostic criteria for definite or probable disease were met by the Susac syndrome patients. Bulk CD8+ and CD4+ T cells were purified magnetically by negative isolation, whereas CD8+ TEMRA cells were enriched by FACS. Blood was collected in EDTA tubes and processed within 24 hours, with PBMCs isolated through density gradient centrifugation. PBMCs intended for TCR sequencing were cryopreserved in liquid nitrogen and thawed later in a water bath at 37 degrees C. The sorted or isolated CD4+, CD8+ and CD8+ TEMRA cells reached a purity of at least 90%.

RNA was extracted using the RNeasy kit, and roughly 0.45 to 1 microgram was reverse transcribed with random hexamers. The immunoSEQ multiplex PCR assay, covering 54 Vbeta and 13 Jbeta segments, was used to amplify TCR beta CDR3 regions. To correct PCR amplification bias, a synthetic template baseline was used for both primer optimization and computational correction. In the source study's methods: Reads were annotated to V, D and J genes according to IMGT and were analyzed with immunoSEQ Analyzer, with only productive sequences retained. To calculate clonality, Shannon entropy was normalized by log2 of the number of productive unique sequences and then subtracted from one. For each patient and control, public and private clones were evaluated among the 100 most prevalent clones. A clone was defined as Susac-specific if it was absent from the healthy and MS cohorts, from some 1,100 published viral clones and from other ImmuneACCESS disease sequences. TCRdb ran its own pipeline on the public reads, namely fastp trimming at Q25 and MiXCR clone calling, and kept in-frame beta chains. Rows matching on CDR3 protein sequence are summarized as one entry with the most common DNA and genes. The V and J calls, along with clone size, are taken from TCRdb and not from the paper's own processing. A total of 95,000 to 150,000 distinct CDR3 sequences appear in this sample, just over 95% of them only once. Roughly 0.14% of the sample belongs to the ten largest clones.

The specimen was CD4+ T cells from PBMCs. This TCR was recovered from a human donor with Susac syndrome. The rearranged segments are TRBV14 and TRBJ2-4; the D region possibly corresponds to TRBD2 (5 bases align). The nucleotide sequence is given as TGTGCCAGCAGCCACCCGGCGGGCCCAAACATTCAGTACTTC. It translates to CASSHPAGPNIQYF. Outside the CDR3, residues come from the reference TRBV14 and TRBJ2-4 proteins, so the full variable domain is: EAGVTQFPSHSVIEKGQTVTLRCDPISGHDNLYWYRRVMGKEIKFLLHFVKESKQDESGMPNNRFLAERTGGTYSTLKVQPAELEDSGVYFCASSHPAGPNIQYFGAGTRLSVL.